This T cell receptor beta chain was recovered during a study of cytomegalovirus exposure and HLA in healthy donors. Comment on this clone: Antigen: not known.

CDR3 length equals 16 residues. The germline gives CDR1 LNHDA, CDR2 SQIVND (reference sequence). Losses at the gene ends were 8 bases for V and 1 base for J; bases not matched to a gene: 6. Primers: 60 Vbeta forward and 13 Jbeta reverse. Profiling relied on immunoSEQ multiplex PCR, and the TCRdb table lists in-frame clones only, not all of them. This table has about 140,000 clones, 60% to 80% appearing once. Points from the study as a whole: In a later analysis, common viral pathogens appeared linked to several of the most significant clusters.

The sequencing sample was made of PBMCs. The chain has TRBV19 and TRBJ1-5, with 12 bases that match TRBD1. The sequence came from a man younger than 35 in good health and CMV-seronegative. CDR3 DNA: TGTGCCAGTTCCGGGACAGGGGGCGCGAGCAATCAGCCCCAGCATTTT. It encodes CASSGTGGASNQPQHF.